This T cell receptor beta chain was documented in a study of human T cells and chemical hapten exposure. Study in general: Small differences in pooled library volume mainly drove the variation in TCR yields per sample.

Study results and limitations: TCRs above 1 in 1000 frequency stayed constant with DPC sensitization.

Trimming took 1 base from V and 3 from J; bases not matched to a gene: 1. The length of the CDR3 is 14 residues. Germline CDR1 is MNHNS and CDR2 is SASEGT. Time point given: healthy volunteer bleed at 2 weeks. Someone pulled total RNA out of unfractionated whole blood. Individual cDNA molecules in this library carried unique molecular identifiers. Original analysis: A typical sample had approximately 93,000 TCRs, with roughly 23,224 to 700,000 overall. One entry per CDR3 protein results from TCRdb running MiXCR on the RACE reads. TCRdb assigned the V and J calls; the authors' analysis was not used. Of around 130,000 distinct CDR3 sequences listed, approximately 10% are singletons. This clonotype was detected many times. Its antigen is undetermined.

The chain couples TRBV6-1 to TRBJ1-2; 8 bases match TRBD1. This clonotype was sampled from a male donor in good health. Some clones in this sample may be carry-over from other donors' samples. What was sequenced was whole blood. The CDR3 bases are TGTGCCAGCAGTGAAGGACAGGGGTACTATGGCTACACCTTC. Residues: CASSEGQGYYGYTF.